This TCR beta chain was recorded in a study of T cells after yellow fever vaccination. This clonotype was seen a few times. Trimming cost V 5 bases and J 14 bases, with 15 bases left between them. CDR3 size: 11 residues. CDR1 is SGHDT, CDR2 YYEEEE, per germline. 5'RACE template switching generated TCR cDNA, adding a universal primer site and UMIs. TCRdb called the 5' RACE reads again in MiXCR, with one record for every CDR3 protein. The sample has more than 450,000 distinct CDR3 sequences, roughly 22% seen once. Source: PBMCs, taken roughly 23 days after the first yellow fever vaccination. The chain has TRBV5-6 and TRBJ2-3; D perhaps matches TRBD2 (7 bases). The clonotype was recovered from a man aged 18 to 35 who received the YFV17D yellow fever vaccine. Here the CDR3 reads CASRSGGWWYF. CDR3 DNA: TGTGCCAGCAGATCGGGGGGCTGGTGGTATTTT. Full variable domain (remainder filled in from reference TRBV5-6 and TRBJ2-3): DAGVTQSPTHLIKTRGQQVTLRCSPKSGHDTVSWYQQALGQGPQFIFQYYEEEERQRGNFPDRFSGHQFPNYSSELNVNALLLGDSALYLCASRSGGWWYFGPGTRLTVL.